Listed below are T cell receptor beta chains from one sample, sequenced in a study of T cells in Graves' hyperthyroidism and ophthalmopathy. One entry per CDR3 protein, called by TCRdb with MiXCR from the multiplex PCR reads. The profile shows approximately 610,000 distinct CDR3 sequences, roughly 14% of them singletons. Sequencing used blood. Receptor source: a woman aged 40 to 50 with Graves' ophthalmopathy. Each CDR3 is given with its conserved first and last residue. Each record gives: J gene, D gene, V gene, clone size, CDR3 protein, CDR3 DNA. A D gene is named only where the DNA matches it firmly. Size is omitted from some rows. Given values are once, few, many or a class for expanded clones.

j_call: TRBJ2-7
d_call: .
v_call: TRBV20-1
clone_size: many
cdr3_aa: CSATDRYEQYF
cdr3_nt: TGCAGTGCTACCGACAGGTACGAGCAGTACTTC

j_call: TRBJ2-2
d_call: .
v_call: TRBV2
clone_size: few
cdr3_aa: CASTRTGEPGELFF
cdr3_nt: TGTGCCAGCACCCGAACGGGGGAGCCCGGGGAGCTGTTTTTT

j_call: TRBJ1-1
d_call: .
v_call: TRBV4-3
clone_size: many
cdr3_aa: CASSQDVNTEAFF
cdr3_nt: TGCGCCAGCAGCCAAGACGTGAACACTGAAGCTTTCTTT

j_call: TRBJ1-3
d_call: .
v_call: TRBV9
clone_size: few
cdr3_aa: CASSVGGQNTIYF
cdr3_nt: TGTGCCAGCAGCGTAGGAGGCCAGAACACCATATATTTT

j_call: TRBJ2-5
d_call: .
v_call: TRBV5-6
clone_size: .
cdr3_aa: CASSLAGQMYQETQYF
cdr3_nt: TGTGCCAGCAGCTTGGCGGGACAAATGTACCAAGAGACCCAGTACTTC

j_call: TRBJ1-2
d_call: TRBD1
v_call: TRBV29-1
clone_size: many
cdr3_aa: CSAGQGFPYGYTF
cdr3_nt: TGCAGCGCGGGACAGGGGTTCCCCTATGGCTACACCTTC

j_call: TRBJ2-2
d_call: TRBD2
v_call: TRBV12-3/TRBV12-4
clone_size: few
cdr3_aa: CASSLGGSLNTGELFF
cdr3_nt: TGTGCCAGCAGTTTGGGCGGGAGTCTGAACACCGGGGAGCTGTTTTTT

j_call: TRBJ2-6
d_call: TRBD2
v_call: TRBV6-5
clone_size: .
cdr3_aa: CASSSSSGRPGANVLTF
cdr3_nt: TGTGCCAGCAGTTCTTCTAGCGGGAGGCCTGGGGCCAACGTCCTGACTTTC

j_call: TRBJ2-7
d_call: TRBD1
v_call: TRBV28
clone_size: .
cdr3_aa: CASSFRQGLLYEQYF
cdr3_nt: TGTGCCAGCAGTTTCCGACAGGGTTTACTCTACGAGCAGTACTTC

j_call: TRBJ1-4
d_call: .
v_call: TRBV6-5
clone_size: few
cdr3_aa: CASSYNANNEKLFF
cdr3_nt: TGTGCCAGCAGTTATAACGCCAATAATGAAAAACTGTTTTTT

j_call: TRBJ2-2
d_call: .
v_call: TRBV24-1
clone_size: many
cdr3_aa: CATSDLMGNTGELFF
cdr3_nt: TGTGCCACCAGTGATTTGATGGGGAACACCGGGGAGCTGTTTTTT

j_call: TRBJ2-5
d_call: .
v_call: TRBV12-3/TRBV12-4
clone_size: many
cdr3_aa: CASSQGRRQETQYF
cdr3_nt: TGTGCCAGCAGTCAGGGACGGAGACAAGAGACCCAGTACTTC

j_call: TRBJ2-5
d_call: .
v_call: TRBV6-5
clone_size: many
cdr3_aa: CASSYHGDWAAQYF
cdr3_nt: TGTGCCAGCAGTTACCATGGTGATTGGGCGGCCCAGTACTTC

j_call: TRBJ1-2
d_call: .
v_call: TRBV30
clone_size: .
cdr3_aa: CAWSGWGRGASYGYTF
cdr3_nt: TGTGCCTGGAGCGGCTGGGGTCGGGGTGCGAGCTATGGCTACACCTTC

j_call: TRBJ2-7
d_call: TRBD2
v_call: TRBV27
clone_size: .
cdr3_aa: CASSLSWLAGGSSYEQYF
cdr3_nt: TGCGCCAGCAGTTTATCATGGCTAGCGGGAGGTAGCTCCTACGAGCAGTACTTC

j_call: TRBJ2-7
d_call: .
v_call: TRBV5-4
clone_size: .
cdr3_aa: CASSLTSGGVYEQYF
cdr3_nt: TGTGCCAGCAGCTTGACCAGCGGAGGTGTCTACGAGCAGTACTTC

j_call: TRBJ2-7
d_call: .
v_call: TRBV12-3/TRBV12-4
clone_size: .
cdr3_aa: CASRVKDSEQYF
cdr3_nt: TGTGCCAGCAGGGTAAAGGACAGCGAGCAGTACTTC

j_call: TRBJ2-7
d_call: .
v_call: TRBV2
clone_size: many
cdr3_aa: CASSEDGSPAYEQYF
cdr3_nt: TGTGCCAGCAGTGAAGACGGCTCCCCTGCCTACGAGCAGTACTTC

j_call: TRBJ2-5
d_call: .
v_call: TRBV9
clone_size: .
cdr3_aa: CASTLAPGAGETQYF
cdr3_nt: TGTGCCAGCACCCTAGCTCCGGGGGCCGGAGAGACCCAGTACTTC

j_call: TRBJ2-7
d_call: TRBD2
v_call: TRBV28
clone_size: many
cdr3_aa: CASSLVGGNNEQYF
cdr3_nt: TGTGCCAGCAGTTTAGTGGGAGGGAACAACGAGCAGTACTTC

j_call: TRBJ2-5
d_call: .
v_call: TRBV20-1
clone_size: many
cdr3_aa: CSAPLRGAAQETQYF
cdr3_nt: TGCAGTGCTCCCTTAAGGGGGGCAGCCCAAGAGACCCAGTACTTC

j_call: TRBJ1-1
d_call: .
v_call: TRBV20-1
clone_size: many
cdr3_aa: CSARDGGLNTEAFF
cdr3_nt: TGCAGTGCTAGAGATGGGGGCCTGAACACTGAAGCTTTCTTT

j_call: TRBJ2-5
d_call: .
v_call: TRBV5-1
clone_size: few
cdr3_aa: CASSDGQIQETQYF
cdr3_nt: TGCGCCAGCAGCGACGGACAGATCCAAGAGACCCAGTACTTC

j_call: TRBJ1-2
d_call: TRBD1
v_call: TRBV28
clone_size: many
cdr3_aa: CASSSPRTGGPANYGYTF
cdr3_nt: TGTGCCAGCAGTTCCCCAAGGACAGGGGGGCCCGCTAACTATGGCTACACCTTC

j_call: TRBJ1-1
d_call: .
v_call: TRBV6-5
clone_size: many
cdr3_aa: CASSLTGTPMNTEAFF
cdr3_nt: TGTGCCAGCAGTCTAACTGGGACCCCCATGAACACTGAAGCTTTCTTT

j_call: TRBJ2-5
d_call: TRBD1
v_call: TRBV18
clone_size: many
cdr3_aa: CASSPGQRETQYF
cdr3_nt: TGTGCCAGCTCACCGGGACAGAGGGAGACCCAGTACTTC

j_call: TRBJ1-2
d_call: .
v_call: TRBV6-2/TRBV6-3
clone_size: many
cdr3_aa: CASKQTTNYGYTF
cdr3_nt: TGTGCCAGCAAACAGACCACAAACTATGGCTACACCTTC

j_call: TRBJ1-1
d_call: TRBD1
v_call: TRBV7-9
clone_size: many
cdr3_aa: CASSPYRGDEAFF
cdr3_nt: TGTGCCAGCAGCCCTTACAGGGGGGATGAAGCTTTCTTT

j_call: TRBJ2-2
d_call: .
v_call: TRBV20-1
clone_size: many
cdr3_aa: CSAIPEDRNTGELFF
cdr3_nt: TGCAGTGCTATCCCCGAGGACAGAAACACCGGGGAGCTGTTTTTT

j_call: TRBJ1-2
d_call: .
v_call: TRBV7-2
clone_size: many
cdr3_aa: CASSFSTLSRGYTF
cdr3_nt: TGTGCCAGCAGCTTTAGTACGCTTTCCAGGGGCTACACCTTC

j_call: TRBJ2-7
d_call: .
v_call: TRBV6-2/TRBV6-3
clone_size: many
cdr3_aa: CASSRQTHYEQYF
cdr3_nt: TGTGCCAGCAGTCGACAGACCCACTACGAGCAGTACTTC

j_call: TRBJ1-1
d_call: .
v_call: TRBV3-1
clone_size: many
cdr3_aa: CASSQDTRNTEAFF
cdr3_nt: TGTGCCAGCAGCCAAGACACCCGGAACACTGAAGCTTTCTTT

j_call: TRBJ1-5
d_call: .
v_call: TRBV15
clone_size: .
cdr3_aa: CATSRDRTVNQPQHF
cdr3_nt: TGTGCCACCAGCAGAGATCGGACGGTTAATCAGCCCCAGCATTTT

j_call: TRBJ2-7
d_call: TRBD1
v_call: TRBV12-3/TRBV12-4
clone_size: .
cdr3_aa: CASSSGTGRREQYF
cdr3_nt: TGTGCCAGCAGCTCCGGGACAGGGCGGCGCGAGCAGTACTTC

j_call: TRBJ1-6
d_call: .
v_call: TRBV12-5
clone_size: .
cdr3_aa: CASGLGRDSPLHF
cdr3_nt: TGTGCTAGTGGTTTGGGTAGGGATTCACCCCTCCACTTT

j_call: TRBJ2-2
d_call: .
v_call: TRBV6-1
clone_size: few
cdr3_aa: CASGKGLSGNTGELFF
cdr3_nt: TGTGCCAGCGGTAAAGGACTTTCTGGGAACACCGGGGAGCTGTTCTTT

j_call: TRBJ2-5
d_call: .
v_call: TRBV5-1
clone_size: many
cdr3_aa: CASTSTGFQETQYF
cdr3_nt: TGCGCCAGTACTTCAACAGGGTTCCAAGAGACCCAGTACTTC

j_call: TRBJ2-5
d_call: TRBD2
v_call: TRBV3-1
clone_size: .
cdr3_aa: CASSQRTGTTRETQYF
cdr3_nt: TGTGCCAGCAGCCAAAGAACCGGGACTACCCGGGAGACCCAGTACTTC

j_call: TRBJ1-1
d_call: TRBD1
v_call: TRBV29-1
clone_size: many
cdr3_aa: CSLDGTASGTEAFF
cdr3_nt: TGCAGCCTGGACGGGACAGCGTCGGGCACTGAAGCTTTCTTT

j_call: TRBJ2-7
d_call: TRBD1
v_call: TRBV28
clone_size: .
cdr3_aa: CATLPGTGGGEQYF
cdr3_nt: TGTGCCACGCTGCCCGGGACAGGGGGCGGCGAGCAGTACTTC

j_call: TRBJ2-7
d_call: TRBD1
v_call: TRBV6-5
clone_size: .
cdr3_aa: CASSYWQGAYEQYF
cdr3_nt: TGTGCCAGCAGTTACTGGCAGGGGGCTTACGAGCAGTACTTC

j_call: TRBJ1-1
d_call: TRBD1
v_call: TRBV12-3/TRBV12-4
clone_size: .
cdr3_aa: CASSRRQGSRAFF
cdr3_nt: TGTGCCAGCAGCCGAAGACAGGGCTCTCGAGCTTTCTTT

j_call: TRBJ1-3
d_call: .
v_call: TRBV12-3/TRBV12-4
clone_size: many
cdr3_aa: CASSSDAAGTIYF
cdr3_nt: TGTGCCAGCAGTTCGGATGCCGCGGGCACCATATATTTT

j_call: TRBJ2-2
d_call: TRBD1
v_call: TRBV6-5
clone_size: many
cdr3_aa: CASSSLGQSTGELFF
cdr3_nt: TGTGCCAGCAGTTCCTTGGGACAGTCCACCGGGGAGCTGTTTTTT

j_call: TRBJ1-1
d_call: .
v_call: TRBV19
clone_size: .
cdr3_aa: CAMRGTANTEAFF
cdr3_nt: TGTGCCATGAGAGGGACGGCGAACACTGAAGCTTTCTTT

j_call: TRBJ1-5
d_call: .
v_call: TRBV7-8
clone_size: .
cdr3_aa: CASSSDNGNQPQHF
cdr3_nt: TGTGCCAGCAGCTCTGACAACGGCAATCAGCCCCAGCATTTT

j_call: TRBJ1-1
d_call: TRBD1
v_call: TRBV27
clone_size: .
cdr3_aa: CASSPGTAIISGVAEAFF
cdr3_nt: TGTGCCAGCAGTCCGGGGACAGCCATTATTTCGGGTGTGGCTGAAGCTTTCTTT